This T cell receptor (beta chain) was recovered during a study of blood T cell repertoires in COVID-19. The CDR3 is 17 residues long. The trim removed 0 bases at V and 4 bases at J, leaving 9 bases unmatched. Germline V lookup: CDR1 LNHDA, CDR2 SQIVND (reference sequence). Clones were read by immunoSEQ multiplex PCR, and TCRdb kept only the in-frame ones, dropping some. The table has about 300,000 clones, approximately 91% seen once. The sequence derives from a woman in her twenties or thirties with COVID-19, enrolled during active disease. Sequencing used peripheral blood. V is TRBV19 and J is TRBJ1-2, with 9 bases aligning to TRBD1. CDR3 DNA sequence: TGTGCCAGTAGTATAGATCAGGGGACAGGGCGGATCTATGGCTACACCTTC. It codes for CASSIDQGTGRIYGYTF.